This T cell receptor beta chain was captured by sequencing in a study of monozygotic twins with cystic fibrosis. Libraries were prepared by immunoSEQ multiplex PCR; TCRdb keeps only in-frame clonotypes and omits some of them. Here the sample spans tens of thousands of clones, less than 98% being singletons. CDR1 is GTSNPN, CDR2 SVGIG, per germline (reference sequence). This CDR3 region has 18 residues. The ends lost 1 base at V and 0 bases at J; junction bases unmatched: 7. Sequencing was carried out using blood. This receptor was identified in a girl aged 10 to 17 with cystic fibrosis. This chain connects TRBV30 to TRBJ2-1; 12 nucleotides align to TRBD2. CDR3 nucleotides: TGTGCCTGGAGTGGACTCAGACTAGCGGGAGTCTCCTACAATGAGCAGTTCTTC. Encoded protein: CAWSGLRLAGVSYNEQFF.